This is a list of T cell receptor beta chains from one sample in a study of blood T cell repertoires in COVID-19. Assay: immunoSEQ multiplex PCR; the TCRdb copy retains only in-frame clones and omits some. The data show over 55,000 clones, around 87% seen once. Sequences were obtained from peripheral blood. The source of these receptors is a man aged 45 to 65 with active COVID-19. Each CDR3 is given with its conserved first and last residue. A D gene is named only where the DNA matches it firmly. Part of the rows lack a size; the others show once, few, many or a class for expanded clones.

TGTGCCAGCAGCCCGGGCCTACGGCGATCCGGCAGGGGCTACAATGAGCAGTTCTTC CASSPGLRRSGRGYNEQFF - TRBJ2-1 TRBV13 -
TGTGCCAGCAGCTTAGGAAGGGACAGGGGTTTCAATGAGCAGTTCTTC CASSLGRDRGFNEQFF - TRBJ2-1 TRBV7-3 TRBD1
TGTGCCAGCAGCCCTAGAGGACAGTCTAATTCACCCCTCCACTTT CASSPRGQSNSPLHF - TRBJ1-6 TRBV2 -
TGTGCCAGCAGTCAGGGAAATCCCACAGATACGCAGTATTTT CASSQGNPTDTQYF - TRBJ2-3 TRBV27 -
TGTGCCAGCAGCTTACGGGACAGGGGAGGGTATAATGAAAAACTGTTTTTT CASSLRDRGGYNEKLFF - TRBJ1-4 TRBV11-2 TRBD1
TGTGCCACCAGTGAGGCTAAAACAGGGGGTGGTGAGCAGTTCTTC CATSEAKTGGGEQFF few TRBJ2-1 TRBV24-1 TRBD1
TGTGCCAGCAGCGTAGAGCCCGGGAGGGGAAATGAGCAGTTCTTC CASSVEPGRGNEQFF - TRBJ2-1 TRBV9 TRBD2
TGCGCCAGCAGCTCCAACAGGGGGCGACAGAACACTGAAGCTTTCTTT CASSSNRGRQNTEAFF once TRBJ1-1 TRBV5-1 TRBD1
TGTGCCAGCAGCCCTAACACGGGGTCCGAGCAGTACTTC CASSPNTGSEQYF - TRBJ2-7 TRBV12-3/TRBV12-4 -
TGTGCCAGCACCCTAGGAAGGGAGACCCAGTACTTC CASTLGRETQYF - TRBJ2-5 TRBV5-8 -
TGTGCCAGTAGTATAGACTTAGCTAGCGGGAGTTTATATTTAGGGAATGAGCAGTTCTTC CASSIDLASGSLYLGNEQFF - TRBJ2-1 TRBV19 TRBD2
TGTGCCAGCAGCTTCCTGACAGGTATGGCTGGAAACACCATATATTTT CASSFLTGMAGNTIYF - TRBJ1-3 TRBV9 -
TGTGCCAGTAGTGAGGACAGTAGCAATCAGCCCCAGCATTTT CASSEDSSNQPQHF few TRBJ1-5 TRBV19 -
TGCGCCAGCACCCAAGGGACGCAGGGGGAGACCCAGTACTTC CASTQGTQGETQYF - TRBJ2-5 TRBV5-1 -
TGTGCCAGCAGTTTCCCCTTAGCGGGGGGGCCTCACAATGAGCAGTTCTTC CASSFPLAGGPHNEQFF - TRBJ2-1 TRBV6-2/TRBV6-3 TRBD2
TGTGCCAGCAGTGAACGGAGACCCGTCGGGAGTGAAGCTTTCTTT CASSERRPVGSEAFF - TRBJ1-1 TRBV2 -
TGTGCCAGCAGCTTAGTAGGGCAGGGAGGCGAAAAACTGTTTTTT CASSLVGQGGEKLFF - TRBJ1-4 TRBV7-9 -